This entry lists 20 T cell receptor beta chains sequenced from one sample in a study of cytomegalovirus exposure and HLA in healthy donors. The study ran its PCR with 60 Vbeta and 13 Jbeta primers. This table comes from immunoSEQ multiplex PCR, and its TCRdb copy is limited to in-frame clones, with some not included. Counted here are about 210,000 clones, 65% to 90% occurring once; the ten biggest clones make up more than 0.25%. Sequenced sample: PBMCs. The receptors shown here come from a woman in her twenties or thirties in good health and CMV-seronegative.

DNA for the CDR3: TGCGCCAGCAGCCTGGGGACAGGTGGCTCCTACGAGCAGTACTTC. Encoded protein: CASSLGTGGSYEQYF. The genes are TRBV5-1 and TRBJ2-7; 8 bases align to TRBD1. Per germline, CDR1 SGHRS and CDR2 YFSETQ. The ends lost 4 bases at V and 0 bases at J; junction bases unmatched: 6. This CDR3 spans 15 amino acids.

This chain connects TRBV18 to TRBJ2-6; tentatively, D is TRBD1 (6 bases). Deletions cut 3 bases from V and 1 base from J, with 16 bases between. The germline CDR1 and CDR2 sequences are KGHSH and LQKENI. The CDR3 loop spans 18 amino acids. CDR3 residues: CASSPQTGLGSGANVLTF. In DNA, the CDR3 is TGTGCCAGCTCACCGCAGACAGGACTGGGGTCTGGGGCCAACGTCCTGACTTTC.

This clone was seen a single time. CDR3 DNA sequence: TGTGCCAGCAGCCAACCGGACAGCTACAATGAGCAGTTCTTC. It codes for CASSQPDSYNEQFF. The gene calls are TRBV5-4 and TRBJ2-1; D is possibly TRBD1 (6 bases). This CDR3 region has 14 residues. V lost 4 bases and J 3 bases, leaving 11 bases between the germline ends. Germline CDR1 SGHNT, CDR2 YYREEE (reference sequence).

V gene TRBV20-1 combines with J gene TRBJ1-4, with D unclear. Looked up from germline, CDR1 is DFQATT and CDR2 is SNEGSKA (reference sequence). V dropped 3 bases and J dropped 4 bases, with 3 bases sitting between them. CDR3 length: 11 amino acids. CDR3 nucleotide sequence: TGCAGTGCTAGCGGTAATGAAAAACTGTTTTTT. Its translation is CSASGNEKLFF.

The chain uses TRBV7-9 and TRBJ2-1; 7 nucleotides line up with TRBD1. Germline CDR1 SEHNR, CDR2 FQNEAQ (reference sequence). The V gene end was trimmed by 6 bases and the J gene end by 8 bases; junction bases not matched to a gene: 4. The CDR3 consists of 12 residues. Here the CDR3 DNA reads TGTGCCAGCAGTCTCCAGGGGGATGAGCAGTTCTTC. Amino acid sequence: CASSLQGDEQFF.

The rearrangement links TRBV18 to TRBJ2-2, with 7 positions matching TRBD1. V dropped 5 bases and J dropped 2; count of bases not matched to a gene: 5. The CDR3 has 15 amino acids. Germline V gene data show CDR1 as KGHSH and CDR2 as LQKENI. The CDR3 DNA reads TGTGCCAGCTCAGCAGGGGGATTCAACACCGGGGAGCTGTTTTTT. This sequence encodes CASSAGGFNTGELFF.

The chain recombines TRBV4-1 with TRBJ2-7; perhaps TRBD1 as D (5 bases). The CDR3 extends over 14 amino acids. The germline CDR1 and CDR2 sequences are MGHRA and YSYEKL. Trimming stripped 2 bases from V and 5 bases from J, with 13 bases between. The CDR3 sequence is CASSQPQGRDEQYF. CDR3 DNA sequence: TGCGCCAGCAGCCAACCGCAGGGTAGGGACGAGCAGTACTTC.

The chain joins TRBV2 to TRBJ2-7; D might be TRBD2 (6 bases). The CDR3 totals 11 residues. Germline V lookup: CDR1 SNHLY, CDR2 FYNNEI. With 7 bases removed from V and 6 bases from J, the gap between germline ends came to 10 bases. CDR3 coding DNA: TGTGCCAGCATAAGGGACTCCGAGCAGTACTTC. This gives the protein CASIRDSEQYF.

This clone turned up a few times. The V and J genes are TRBV2 and TRBJ2-1; 13 bases fit TRBD2. Germline V gene lookup returns CDR1 SNHLY and CDR2 FYNNEI. This CDR3 has 15 amino acids. V was clipped by 6 bases and J by 7 bases; unmatched bases: 6. The CDR3 spells CASRITSGGANEQFF. The CDR3 DNA reads as TGTGCCAGCAGGATAACTAGCGGGGGGGCTAATGAGCAGTTCTTC.

V usage is TRBV11-1 and J usage is TRBJ2-3, with 8 bases matching TRBD1. The germline CDR1 and CDR2 sequences are SGHAT and FQDESV (reference sequence). The CDR3 sequence is 17 residues long. The V segment lost 6 bases and the J segment 4 bases; nucleotides outside the gene matches: 15. The CDR3 loop is CASRKRPGGYYADTQYF. In DNA form, the CDR3 reads TGTGCCAGCAGAAAGAGACCAGGGGGCTATTACGCAGATACGCAGTATTTT.

This clone was detected only a few times. The gene calls are TRBV21-1 and TRBJ1-2; the table assigns TRBD1, which was not confirmed against the DNA. TRBV21-1 is a recognized pseudogene. The CDR3 spans 13 residues. The CDR3 nucleotides read TGTGCCAGCAGCGATACAGGGCGAGGAGGCTACACCTTC. This encodes CASSDTGRGGYTF.

V and J are TRBV13 and TRBJ2-7; D is possibly TRBD1 (5 bases). The CDR3 has 14 residues. The V gene lost 3 bases and the J gene lost 0 bases, with 9 bases spanning the gap. From germline, CDR1 is PRHDT and CDR2 FYEKMQ (reference sequence). The CDR3 DNA is TGTGCCAGCAGCTTCAGGGTAAGCTCCTACGAGCAGTACTTC. This translates into CASSFRVSSYEQYF.

This clone was seen a handful of times. This chain uses TRBV6-1 with TRBJ1-2; tentatively, D is TRBD1 (5 bases). The CDR3 contains 14 residues. Germline values: CDR1 MNHNS, CDR2 SASEGT. V lost 6 bases to trimming and J lost 3 bases, with 14 bases between them. CDR3 bases: TGTGCCAGCAGGGCCGCAGGGAGGGACTATGGCTACACCTTC. Translation gives CASRAAGRDYGYTF.

The chain joins TRBV28 to TRBJ2-7; possibly TRBD1 for D (6 bases). The length of the CDR3 is 15 residues. Germline CDR1 reads MDHEN; CDR2 reads SYDVKM. V was clipped by 7 bases and J by 2 bases, with 18 bases between them. CDR3 coding DNA: TGTGCCAGCACCCGAGGGGGTCCCTTCGCCTACGAGCAGTACTTC. Amino acids: CASTRGGPFAYEQYF.

The chain recombines TRBV9 with TRBJ1-2; 12 bases are a match to TRBD1. V lost 4 bases, J lost 8 bases, and 9 bases stayed unmatched. Germline CDR1 SGDLS, CDR2 YYNGEE. This CDR3 is built from 15 residues. CDR3 sequence reads: CASSRPGQGARGYTF. CDR3 coding DNA: TGTGCCAGCAGCCGACCGGGACAGGGGGCGCGAGGCTACACCTTC.

The chain employs TRBV27 and TRBJ2-1; a possible D gene is TRBD1 (6 bases). The germline V gene encodes CDR1 MNHEY and CDR2 SMNVEV (reference sequence). The length of the CDR3 is 15 residues. Trimming pared 1 base from V and 5 bases from J, leaving 12 bases between. CDR3 DNA sequence: TGTGCCAGCAGTTTATTGGGTGGGGGCAACAATGAGCAGTTCTTC. Its translation: CASSLLGGGNNEQFF.

This sequence joins TRBV2 and TRBJ1-2, with 10 bases fitting TRBD1. Germline loops: CDR1 SNHLY, CDR2 FYNNEI. V was clipped by 6 bases and J by 8 bases; unmatched bases: 18. CDR3 length: 17 residues. The CDR3 reads CASSEGQGLPRGEGYTF. The CDR3 DNA follows: TGTGCCAGCAGCGAGGGACAGGGGCTGCCAAGGGGGGAAGGCTACACCTTC.

The chain recombines TRBV9 with TRBJ2-3, with 10 positions matching TRBD2. CDR3 length: 16 amino acids. Germline V lookup: CDR1 SGDLS, CDR2 YYNGEE. Germline trimming cut 2 bases from V and 6 bases from J; bases unmatched to any gene: 9. CDR3 region: CASSVPLAGVGDTQYF. The CDR3, as DNA: TGTGCCAGCAGCGTCCCTCTAGCGGGGGTAGGGGATACGCAGTATTTT.

The chain is built from TRBV5-8 and TRBJ1-1, with D unresolved. CDR3 length: 14 amino acids. CDR1 is SGHTS and CDR2 is YDEGEE in the germline V gene. V lost 4 bases and J lost 1, with 11 bases in between. The CDR3, as DNA: TGTGCCAGCAGCCCTTTGTCCCGGAACACTGAAGCTTTCTTT. Its protein is CASSPLSRNTEAFF.

The genes are TRBV6-5 and TRBJ2-1, with 9 bases that match TRBD2. CDR1 and CDR2 (germline): MNHEY, SVGAGI. This CDR3 region has 13 residues. J was trimmed by 4 bases and V by 10 bases; bases with no gene match: 5. This CDR3 is CAISSGTYNEQFF. The CDR3 DNA follows: TGTGCCATCTCTAGCGGGACTTACAATGAGCAGTTCTTC.